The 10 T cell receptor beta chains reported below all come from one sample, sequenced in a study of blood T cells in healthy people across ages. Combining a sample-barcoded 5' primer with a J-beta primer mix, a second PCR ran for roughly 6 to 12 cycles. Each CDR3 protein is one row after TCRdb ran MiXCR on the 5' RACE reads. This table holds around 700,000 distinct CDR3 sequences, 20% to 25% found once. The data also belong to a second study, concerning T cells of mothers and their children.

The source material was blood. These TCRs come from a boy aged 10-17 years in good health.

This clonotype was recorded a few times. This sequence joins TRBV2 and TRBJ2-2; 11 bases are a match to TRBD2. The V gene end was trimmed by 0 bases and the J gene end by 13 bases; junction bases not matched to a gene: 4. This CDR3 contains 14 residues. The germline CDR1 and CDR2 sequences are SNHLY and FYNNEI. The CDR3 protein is CASSEAILAGGLFF. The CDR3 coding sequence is TGTGCCAGCAGTGAAGCAATCCTAGCGGGAGGGCTGTTTTTT.

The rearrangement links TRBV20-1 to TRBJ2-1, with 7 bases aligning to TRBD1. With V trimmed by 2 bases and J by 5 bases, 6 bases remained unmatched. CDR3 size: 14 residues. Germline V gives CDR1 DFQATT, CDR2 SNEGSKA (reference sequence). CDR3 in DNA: TGCAGTGCTAGAAGACAGGGTTTCAACAATGAGCAGTTCTTC. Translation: CSARRQGFNNEQFF.

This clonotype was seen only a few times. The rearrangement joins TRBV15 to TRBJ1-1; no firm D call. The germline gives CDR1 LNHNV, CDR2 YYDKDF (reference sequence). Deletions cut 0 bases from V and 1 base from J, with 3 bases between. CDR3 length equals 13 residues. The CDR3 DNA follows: TGTGCCACCAGCAGAGAGGAGAACACTGAAGCTTTCTTT. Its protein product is CATSREENTEAFF.

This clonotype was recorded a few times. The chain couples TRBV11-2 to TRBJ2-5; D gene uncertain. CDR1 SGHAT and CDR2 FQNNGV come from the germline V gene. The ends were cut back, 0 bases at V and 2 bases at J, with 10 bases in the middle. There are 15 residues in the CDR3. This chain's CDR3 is CASSLEVLPQETQYF. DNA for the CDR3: TGTGCCAGCAGCTTAGAGGTCCTCCCACAAGAGACCCAGTACTTC.

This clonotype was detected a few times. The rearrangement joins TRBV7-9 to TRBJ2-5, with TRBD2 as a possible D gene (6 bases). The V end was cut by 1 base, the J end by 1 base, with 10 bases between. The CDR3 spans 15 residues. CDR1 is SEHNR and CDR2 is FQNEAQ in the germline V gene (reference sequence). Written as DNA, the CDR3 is TGTGCCAGCAGCTTAGAGGGAGCGGGCCAAGAGACCCAGTACTTC. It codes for CASSLEGAGQETQYF.

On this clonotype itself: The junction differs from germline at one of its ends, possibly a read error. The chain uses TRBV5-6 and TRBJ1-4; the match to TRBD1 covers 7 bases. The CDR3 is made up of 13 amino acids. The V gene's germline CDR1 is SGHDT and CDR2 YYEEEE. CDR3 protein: CASSLGPGDSHRF. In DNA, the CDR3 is TGTGCCAGCAGCTTGGGACCCGGGGACAGCCATCGGTTT.

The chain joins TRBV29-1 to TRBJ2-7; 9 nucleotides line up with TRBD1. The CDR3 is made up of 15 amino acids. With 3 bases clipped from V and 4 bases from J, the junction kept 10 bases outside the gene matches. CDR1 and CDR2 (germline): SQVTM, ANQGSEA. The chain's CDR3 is CSVEGTGTGIYEQYF. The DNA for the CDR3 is TGCAGCGTTGAGGGAACCGGGACAGGGATTTACGAGCAGTACTTC.

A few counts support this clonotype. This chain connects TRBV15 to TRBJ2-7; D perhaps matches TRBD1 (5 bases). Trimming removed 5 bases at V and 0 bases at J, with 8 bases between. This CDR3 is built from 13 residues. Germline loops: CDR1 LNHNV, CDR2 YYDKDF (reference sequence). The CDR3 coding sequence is TGTGCCACCAGCTCCGACAGCTCCTACGAGCAGTACTTC. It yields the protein CATSSDSSYEQYF.

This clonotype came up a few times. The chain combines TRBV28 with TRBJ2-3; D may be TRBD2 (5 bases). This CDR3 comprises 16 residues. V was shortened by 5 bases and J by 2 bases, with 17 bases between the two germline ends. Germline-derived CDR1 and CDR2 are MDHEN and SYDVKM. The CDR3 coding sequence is TGTGCCAGCAGTACCCCGAGGCTAGCTTACACAGATACGCAGTATTTT. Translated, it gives CASSTPRLAYTDTQYF.

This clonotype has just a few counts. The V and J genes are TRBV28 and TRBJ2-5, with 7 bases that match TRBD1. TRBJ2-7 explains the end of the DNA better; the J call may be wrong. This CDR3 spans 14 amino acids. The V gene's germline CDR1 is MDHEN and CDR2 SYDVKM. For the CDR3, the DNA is TGTGCCAGCAGCCTCGGGACAGCTCTACACGAGCAGTACTTC. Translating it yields CASSLGTALHEQYF.